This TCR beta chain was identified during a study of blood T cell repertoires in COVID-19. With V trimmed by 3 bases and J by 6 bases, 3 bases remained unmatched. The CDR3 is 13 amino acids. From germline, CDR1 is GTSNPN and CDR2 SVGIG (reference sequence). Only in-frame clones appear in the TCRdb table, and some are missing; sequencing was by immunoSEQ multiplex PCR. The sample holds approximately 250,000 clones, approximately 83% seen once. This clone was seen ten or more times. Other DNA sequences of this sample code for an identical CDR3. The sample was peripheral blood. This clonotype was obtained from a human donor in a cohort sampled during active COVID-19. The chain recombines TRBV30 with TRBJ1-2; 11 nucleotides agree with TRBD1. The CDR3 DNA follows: TGTGCCTGGAGCCGGGACAGGGGGAATGGCTACACCTTC. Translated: CAWSRDRGNGYTF. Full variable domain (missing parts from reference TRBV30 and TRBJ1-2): SQTIHQWPATLVQPVGSPLSLECTVEGTSNPNLYWYRQAAGRGLQLLFYSVGIGQISSEVPQNLSASRPQDRQFILSSKKLLLSDSGFYLCAWSRDRGNGYTFGSGTRLTVV.